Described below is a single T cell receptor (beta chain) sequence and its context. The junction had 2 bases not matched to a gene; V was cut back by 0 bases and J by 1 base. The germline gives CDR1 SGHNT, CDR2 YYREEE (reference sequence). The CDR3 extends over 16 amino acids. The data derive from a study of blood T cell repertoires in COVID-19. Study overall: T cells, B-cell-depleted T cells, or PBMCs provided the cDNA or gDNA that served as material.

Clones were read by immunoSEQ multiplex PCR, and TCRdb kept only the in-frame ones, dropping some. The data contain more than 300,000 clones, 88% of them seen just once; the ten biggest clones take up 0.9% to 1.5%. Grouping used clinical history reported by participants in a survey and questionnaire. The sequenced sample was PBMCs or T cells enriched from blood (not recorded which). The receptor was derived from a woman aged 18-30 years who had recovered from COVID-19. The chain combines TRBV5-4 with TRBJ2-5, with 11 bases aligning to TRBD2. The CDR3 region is CASSLALAGVQETQYF. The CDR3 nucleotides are TGTGCCAGCAGCTTGGCACTAGCGGGGGTCCAAGAGACCCAGTACTTC.